The clone carrying this TCR beta chain was seen just once. What it recognizes is unknown. The assay was immunoSEQ multiplex PCR, and TCRdb's table has in-frame clones only and misses some. The sample has 68,000 or so clones, about nine tenths seen once; the top ten hold roughly 8.3%. This specimen belongs to a study of T cell responses to AZD1222 COVID-19 vaccine. Across the whole study: Both about-4-week and about-12-week second-dose recipients were combined. Whole-study results and caveats: The number of AZD1222 recipients seropositive at baseline was only five to seven. Among spike-specific TCRs, nearly half reportedly target unmutated variant regions.

This material consisted of peripheral blood, taken on day 0 of AZD1222 vaccination. The origin of this receptor is an adult in good health.

The CDR3 reads CASRGRDTEAFF. The CDR3 nucleotides are TGTGCCAGCAGGGGGAGGGACACTGAAGCTTTCTTT. The chain links TRBV6-6 to TRBJ1-1; no firm D call. Germline-derived CDR1 and CDR2 are MNHNY and SVGAGI (reference sequence). V shed 6 bases and J shed 3 bases, with 8 bases lying between them. This CDR3 has 12 amino acids.